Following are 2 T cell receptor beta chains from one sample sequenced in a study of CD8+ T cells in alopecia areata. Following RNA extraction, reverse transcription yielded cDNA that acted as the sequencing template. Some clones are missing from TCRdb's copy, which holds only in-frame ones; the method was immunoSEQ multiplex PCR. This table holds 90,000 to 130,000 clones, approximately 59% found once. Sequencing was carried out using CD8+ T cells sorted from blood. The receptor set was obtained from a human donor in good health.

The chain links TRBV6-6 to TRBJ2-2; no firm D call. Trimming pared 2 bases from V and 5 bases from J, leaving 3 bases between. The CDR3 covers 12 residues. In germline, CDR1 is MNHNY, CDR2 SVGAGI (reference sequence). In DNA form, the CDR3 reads TGTGCCAGCAGTTACCCGACCGGGGAGCTGTTTTTT. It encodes CASSYPTGELFF.

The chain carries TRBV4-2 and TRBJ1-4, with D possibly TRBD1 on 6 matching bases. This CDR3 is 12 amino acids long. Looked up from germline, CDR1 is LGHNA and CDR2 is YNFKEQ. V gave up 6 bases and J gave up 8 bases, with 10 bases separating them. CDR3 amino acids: CASRWGQEKLFF. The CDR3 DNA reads TGTGCCAGCAGGTGGGGGCAGGAAAAACTGTTTTTT.